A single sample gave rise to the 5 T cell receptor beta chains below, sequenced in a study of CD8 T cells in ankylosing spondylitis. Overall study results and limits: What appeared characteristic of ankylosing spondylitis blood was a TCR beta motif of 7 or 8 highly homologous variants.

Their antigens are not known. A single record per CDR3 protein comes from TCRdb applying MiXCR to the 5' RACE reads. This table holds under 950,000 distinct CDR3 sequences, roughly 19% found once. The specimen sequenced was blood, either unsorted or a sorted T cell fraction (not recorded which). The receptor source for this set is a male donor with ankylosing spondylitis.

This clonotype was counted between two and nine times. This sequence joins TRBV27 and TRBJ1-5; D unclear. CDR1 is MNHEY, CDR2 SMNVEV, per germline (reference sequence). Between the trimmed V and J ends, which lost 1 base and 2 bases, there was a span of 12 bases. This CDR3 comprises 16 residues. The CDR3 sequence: CASSLLAGGGNQPQHF. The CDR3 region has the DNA TGTGCCAGCAGTTTATTGGCAGGCGGGGGCAATCAGCCCCAGCATTTT.

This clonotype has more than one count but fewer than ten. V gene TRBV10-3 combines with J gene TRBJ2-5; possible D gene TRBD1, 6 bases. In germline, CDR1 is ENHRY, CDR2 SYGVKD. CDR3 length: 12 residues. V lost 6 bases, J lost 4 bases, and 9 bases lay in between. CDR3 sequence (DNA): TGTGCCATCAGGGACAGCGGAGAGACCCAGTACTTC. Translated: CAIRDSGETQYF.

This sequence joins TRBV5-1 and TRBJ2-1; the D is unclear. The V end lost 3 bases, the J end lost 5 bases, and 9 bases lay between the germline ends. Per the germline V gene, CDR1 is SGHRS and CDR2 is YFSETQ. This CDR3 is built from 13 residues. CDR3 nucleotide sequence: TGCGCCAGCAGCTCGGAGCCGAACAATGAGCAGTTCTTC. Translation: CASSSEPNNEQFF.

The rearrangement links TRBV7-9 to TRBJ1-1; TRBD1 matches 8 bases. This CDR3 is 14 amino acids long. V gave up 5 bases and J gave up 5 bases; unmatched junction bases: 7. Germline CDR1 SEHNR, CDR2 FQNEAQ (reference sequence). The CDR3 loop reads CASSLYDRGTEAFF. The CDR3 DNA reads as TGTGCCAGCAGCCTATACGACAGGGGTACTGAAGCTTTCTTT.

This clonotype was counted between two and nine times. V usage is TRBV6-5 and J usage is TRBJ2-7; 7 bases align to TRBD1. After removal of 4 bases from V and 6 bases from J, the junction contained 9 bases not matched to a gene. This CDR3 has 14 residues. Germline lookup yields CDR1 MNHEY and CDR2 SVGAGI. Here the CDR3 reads CASSSTGARGEQYF. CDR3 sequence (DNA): TGTGCCAGCAGTTCTACAGGGGCTCGAGGCGAGCAGTACTTC.